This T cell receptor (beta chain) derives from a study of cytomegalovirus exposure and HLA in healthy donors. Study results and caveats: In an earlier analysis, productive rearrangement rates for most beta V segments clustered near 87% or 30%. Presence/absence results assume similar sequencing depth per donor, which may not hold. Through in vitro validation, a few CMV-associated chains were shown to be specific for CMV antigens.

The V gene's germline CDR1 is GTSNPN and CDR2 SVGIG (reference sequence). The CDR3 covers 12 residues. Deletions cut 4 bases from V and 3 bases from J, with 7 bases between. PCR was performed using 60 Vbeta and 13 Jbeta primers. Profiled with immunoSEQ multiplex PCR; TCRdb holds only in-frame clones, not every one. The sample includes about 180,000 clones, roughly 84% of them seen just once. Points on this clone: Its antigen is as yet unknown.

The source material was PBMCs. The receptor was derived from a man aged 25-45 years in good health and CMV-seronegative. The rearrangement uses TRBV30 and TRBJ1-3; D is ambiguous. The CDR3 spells CAWTPGGNTIYF. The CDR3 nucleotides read TGTGCCTGGACCCCGGGTGGAAACACCATATATTTT. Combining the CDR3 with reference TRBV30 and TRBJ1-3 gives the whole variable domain SQTIHQWPATLVQPVGSPLSLECTVEGTSNPNLYWYRQAAGRGLQLLFYSVGIGQISSEVPQNLSASRPQDRQFILSSKKLLLSDSGFYLCAWTPGGNTIYFGEGSWLTVV.